The next 30 T cell receptor beta chains were all read from a single sample in a study of blood T cell repertoires in COVID-19. Assay: immunoSEQ multiplex PCR; the TCRdb copy retains only in-frame clones and omits some. The sample lists approximately 390,000 clones; roughly 89% were seen once. The specimen was peripheral blood. The receptors come from a man aged 18 to 30 with active or convalescent COVID-19.

The V and J genes are TRBV4-3 and TRBJ2-7; TRBD1 matches 7 bases. The CDR3 consists of 14 residues. CDR1 is LGHNA and CDR2 is YSLEER in the germline V gene. V shed 1 base, J shed 3 bases, and the junction held 3 bases outside the gene matches. CDR3 nucleotide sequence: TGCGCCAGCAGCCAAGGGGCAGGGGGCTACGAGCAGTACTTC. It translates to CASSQGAGGYEQYF.

This chain links TRBV7-2 with TRBJ2-1, with 11 bases that match TRBD2. This CDR3 has 14 residues. From germline, CDR1 is SGHTA and CDR2 FQGNSA. The trim removed 7 bases at V and 9 bases at J, leaving 8 bases unmatched. The CDR3 protein is CASKLAGGPGEQFF. The CDR3 DNA sequence: TGTGCCAGCAAATTAGCGGGAGGGCCCGGTGAGCAGTTCTTC.

The rearrangement uses TRBV5-1 and TRBJ1-4; maybe TRBD1 (6 bases). The CDR3 is made up of 15 amino acids. Between the trimmed V and J ends, which lost 1 base and 3 bases, there was a span of 10 bases. Germline lookup yields CDR1 SGHRS and CDR2 YFSETQ. For the CDR3, the DNA is TGCGCCAGCAGCTTGCTTGGACAGCCTAATGAAAAACTGTTTTTT. Its protein is CASSLLGQPNEKLFF.

CDR3 nucleotide sequence: TGTGCCAGCTCACCATTCCAGGAATCCCACGAGCAGTACTTC. This translates into CASSPFQESHEQYF. V usage is TRBV18 and J usage is TRBJ2-7; D gene uncertain. V was cut by 2 bases and J by 5 bases, with 13 bases left in between. Germline V gene lookup returns CDR1 KGHSH and CDR2 LQKENI. CDR3 length: 14 residues.

V usage is TRBV7-9 and J usage is TRBJ2-2; the D gene is possibly TRBD2 (6 bases). The V end lost 5 bases, the J end lost 2 bases, and 12 bases lay between the germline ends. The CDR3 is 15 amino acids. Germline V gives CDR1 SEHNR, CDR2 FQNEAQ (reference sequence). The DNA of the CDR3 is TGTGCCAGCAGCAGACTAGTACCTAACACCGGGGAGCTGTTTTTT. Translated: CASSRLVPNTGELFF.

The chain recombines TRBV4-1 with TRBJ2-7, with 10 bases aligning to TRBD1. The germline CDR1 and CDR2 sequences are MGHRA and YSYEKL. This CDR3 comprises 15 residues. V lost 2 bases, J lost 6 bases, and 7 bases stayed unmatched. CDR3 region: CASSQTDRGRREQYF. CDR3 bases: TGCGCCAGCAGCCAAACAGACAGGGGGCGACGCGAGCAGTACTTC.

The chain carries TRBV6-2 or TRBV6-3 and TRBJ2-5; D is undetermined. V lost 0 bases and J 5 bases, leaving 7 bases between the germline ends. This CDR3 is 13 amino acids long. Germline CDR1 and CDR2: MNHEY and SVGEGT. The CDR3 DNA follows: TGTGCCAGCAGTTACTCGAGCCTGGAGACCCAGTACTTC. Translating gives CASSYSSLETQYF.

The chain carries TRBV14 and TRBJ1-3; D perhaps matches TRBD1 (5 bases). Germline lookup yields CDR1 SGHDN and CDR2 FVKESK. CDR3 size: 14 residues. Trimming took 1 base from V and 4 from J, leaving 8 bases between them. The CDR3 reads CASSQGWGGNTIYF. In DNA, the CDR3 is TGTGCCAGCAGCCAAGGATGGGGCGGAAACACCATATATTTT.

V gene TRBV28 combines with J gene TRBJ1-2, with D perhaps TRBD1 (5 bases). Trimming stripped 6 bases from V and 7 bases from J, with 12 bases between. This CDR3 has 12 amino acids. Per germline, CDR1 MDHEN and CDR2 SYDVKM. The CDR3 region has the DNA TGTGCCAGCAGACCGGAGGGGATTGGCTACACCTTC. Translating it yields CASRPEGIGYTF.

The V and J genes are TRBV7-9 and TRBJ1-6; D is ambiguous. Between the trimmed V and J ends, which lost 5 bases and 7 bases, there was a span of 12 bases. The CDR3 covers 14 residues. Germline V CDR1 and CDR2: SEHNR, FQNEAQ (reference sequence). CDR3 DNA: TGTGCCAGCAGCGCCAACACGATGAATTCACCCCTCCACTTT. Its protein is CASSANTMNSPLHF.

About this clone: A read error may produce the germline difference seen at one junction end. The chain recombines TRBV5-1 with TRBJ2-6; D is perhaps TRBD1 (6 bases). The germline V gene encodes CDR1 SGHRS and CDR2 YFSETQ. The CDR3 loop spans 19 amino acids. The CDR3: CASSPPYQGTSSGANVLTF. CDR3 in DNA: TGCGCCAGCAGCCCCCCTTACCAGGGGACGAGCTCTGGGGCCAACGTGCTGACTTTC.

J is TRBJ2-5 and V is TRBV14, with a tentative D call TRBD2 (6 bases). Germline lookup yields CDR1 SGHDN and CDR2 FVKESK. The V and J ends lost 4 bases and 5 bases respectively, with 20 bases between them. This CDR3 region has 16 residues. For the CDR3, the DNA is TGTGCCAGCAGCCGAGTTCGGGGAGGAATAAGGGAGACCCAGTACTTC. Translating it yields CASSRVRGGIRETQYF.

The chain recombines TRBV11-3 with TRBJ2-1; D might be TRBD1 (6 bases). CDR1 and CDR2 from the germline V gene are SGHNT and YENEEA. V was shortened by 5 bases and J by 2 bases, with 16 bases between the two germline ends. The CDR3 loop spans 16 amino acids. This chain's CDR3 is CASSAAGTRTYNEQFF. For the CDR3, the DNA is TGTGCCAGCAGCGCCGCCGGGACACGAACCTACAATGAGCAGTTCTTC. The whole variable domain, filled in from reference TRBV11-3 and TRBJ2-1, reads EAGVVQSPRYKIIEKKQPVAFWCNPISGHNTLYWYLQNLGQGPELLIRYENEEAVDDSQLPKDRFSAERLKGVDSTLKIQPAELGDSAVYLCASSAAGTRTYNEQFFGPGTRLTVL.

The V call is TRBV2, the J call TRBJ2-7, with 9 bases fitting TRBD2. The CDR3 covers 13 residues. With V trimmed by 6 bases and J by 7 bases, 7 bases remained unmatched. CDR1 and CDR2 (germline): SNHLY, FYNNEI. CDR3: CASRAVAGAEQYF. CDR3 nucleotides: TGTGCCAGCAGGGCAGTAGCGGGAGCAGAGCAGTACTTC. The complete variable domain, with remaining parts taken from reference TRBV2 and TRBJ2-7, reads EPEVTQTPSHQVTQMGQEVILRCVPISNHLYFYWYRQILGQKVEFLVSFYNNEISEKSEIFDDQFSVERPDGSNFTLKIRSTKLEDSAMYFCASRAVAGAEQYFGPGTRLTVT.

This chain uses TRBV9 with TRBJ2-7; 8 bases are shared with TRBD1. Trimming cost V 3 bases and J 7 bases; bases outside gene matches: 3. CDR3 length equals 12 residues. The germline V gene has CDR1 SGDLS and CDR2 YYNGEE. The CDR3 DNA sequence: TGTGCCAGCAGCGCCGACAGGGGTGAGCAGTACTTC. Translated, it gives CASSADRGEQYF.

The chain recombines TRBV19 with TRBJ2-7; the match to TRBD2 covers 7 bases. This CDR3 contains 17 residues. Germline loops: CDR1 LNHDA, CDR2 SQIVND (reference sequence). Trimming removed 5 bases from V and 7 bases from J; junction bases left unmatched: 20. Written as DNA, the CDR3 is TGTGCCAGTAGTGCCTTCCCCGGGACTATAAAGGCGGAGGAGCAGTACTTC. Amino acids: CASSAFPGTIKAEEQYF.

In this sample, this clone turned up once. The rearrangement links TRBV12-3 or TRBV12-4 to TRBJ1-3, with a possible D match to TRBD1 (6 bases). V shed 7 bases and J shed 4 bases, with 11 bases lying between them. The CDR3 contains 13 residues. The CDR3 is CASTTGSGNTIYF. CDR3 coding DNA: TGTGCCAGCACCACAGGGTCCGGAAACACCATATATTTT.

The chain carries TRBV19 and TRBJ1-5; 8 positions match TRBD1. Germline CDR1 reads LNHDA; CDR2 reads SQIVND (reference sequence). The ends lost 4 bases at V and 3 bases at J; junction bases unmatched: 8. This CDR3 is built from 16 residues. CDR3 in amino acids: CASSTIRQGTNQPQHF. CDR3 sequence (DNA): TGTGCCAGTAGTACGATTCGACAGGGGACCAATCAGCCCCAGCATTTT.

This clone was detected only once. CDR3 region: CASSPGVRTYEQYF. Here the CDR3 DNA reads TGTGCCAGCAGCCCAGGGGTTCGAACCTACGAGCAGTACTTC. The chain couples TRBV7-9 to TRBJ2-7; D may be TRBD1 (6 bases). The germline V and J ends were trimmed by 5 bases and 2 bases, with 13 bases remaining between them. Germline V lookup: CDR1 SEHNR, CDR2 FQNEAQ (reference sequence). This CDR3 is built from 14 residues.

The chain couples TRBV7-9 to TRBJ2-2, with 11 bases that match TRBD2. The ends lost 9 bases at V and 4 bases at J; junction bases unmatched: 4. The CDR3 loop spans 14 amino acids. The germline gives CDR1 SEHNR, CDR2 FQNEAQ (reference sequence). For the CDR3, the DNA is TGTGCCAGAGATAGCGGGAGGGCCACCGGGGAGCTGTTTTTT. Its protein is CARDSGRATGELFF.

The V gene is TRBV20-1, the J gene TRBJ1-6; 8 bases fit TRBD1. The germline gives CDR1 DFQATT, CDR2 SNEGSKA (reference sequence). This CDR3 spans 14 amino acids. Losses at the gene ends were 3 bases for V and 9 bases for J; bases not matched to a gene: 7. CDR3 region: CSASRQGISSPLHF. The CDR3 DNA follows: TGCAGTGCTAGTCGACAGGGGATTAGTTCACCCCTCCACTTT.

The genes are TRBV11-2 and TRBJ2-1; no definite D call. The CDR3 totals 16 residues. V lost 4 bases and J lost 0, with 13 bases in between. CDR1 SGHAT and CDR2 FQNNGV come from the germline V gene. The CDR3 coding sequence is TGTGCCAGCAGCTCTTTGAGTAGCAGCTCCTACAATGAGCAGTTCTTC. The encoded protein is CASSSLSSSSYNEQFF.

The chain joins TRBV2 to TRBJ1-2; TRBD1 matches 8 bases. The CDR3 loop spans 13 amino acids. With V trimmed by 9 bases and J by 8 bases, 11 bases remained unmatched. The V gene's germline CDR1 is SNHLY and CDR2 FYNNEI. CDR3 DNA sequence: TGTGCCAGAGGACAGGGAGGTATTTTGGGCTACACCTTC. Its protein product is CARGQGGILGYTF.

The chain links TRBV7-3 to TRBJ1-1; D gene uncertain. Germline V gives CDR1 SGHTA, CDR2 FQGTGA. This CDR3 region has 13 residues. V was pared by 0 bases and J by 5 bases, with 7 bases between. The DNA for the CDR3 is TGTGCCAGCAGCTTAACGTCAGTTACTGAAGCTTTCTTT. Amino acid sequence: CASSLTSVTEAFF.

The chain joins TRBV4-2 to TRBJ1-2; maybe TRBD1 (5 bases). The CDR3 consists of 15 residues. The germline CDR1 and CDR2 sequences are LGHNA and YNFKEQ. Trimming took 2 bases from V and 13 from J, leaving 23 bases between them. CDR3 DNA sequence: TGTGCCAGCAGCCAATTGGGGGGGGGAAATTGGCTAGGCACCTTC. This codes for CASSQLGGGNWLGTF.

V is TRBV6-2 or TRBV6-3 and J is TRBJ1-1, with TRBD1 as a possible D gene (5 bases). The CDR3 covers 17 residues. V lost 0 bases and J 3 bases, leaving 17 bases between the germline ends. Germline-derived CDR1 and CDR2 are MNHEY and SVGEGT. CDR3 sequence (DNA): TGTGCCAGCAGTTACTCGGGGGGAACTACCCACGACACTGAAGCTTTCTTT. Translating it yields CASSYSGGTTHDTEAFF.

The rearrangement joins TRBV6-5 to TRBJ2-7; 7 bases are shared with TRBD1. Germline V CDR1 and CDR2: MNHEY, SVGAGI. V was clipped by 4 bases and J by 0 bases; unmatched bases: 3. The CDR3 contains 14 residues. CDR3 in DNA: TGTGCCAGCAGTTTCGGGACAGCCTCCTACGAGCAGTACTTC. As protein: CASSFGTASYEQYF.

Worth noting for this clone: Germline and junction disagree at one end, which may indicate a read error. The chain carries TRBV27 and TRBJ2-1; weak D call: TRBD2 (6 bases). The CDR3 has 15 residues. CDR1 and CDR2 from the germline V gene are MNHEY and SMNVEV (reference sequence). The CDR3 loop is CASRLEGGSYNEQFF. The CDR3 DNA reads as TGTGCCAGCCGTTTGGAGGGTGGCTCCTACAATGAGCAGTTCTTC.

This clone was detected once. The genes are TRBV6-2 or TRBV6-3 and TRBJ2-1, with 9 bases fitting TRBD2. Germline-derived CDR1 and CDR2 are MNHEY and SVGEGT. With V trimmed by 8 bases and J by 8 bases, 7 bases remained unmatched. This CDR3 has 13 residues. The CDR3 region is CASRPSGVYEQFF. DNA of the CDR3: TGTGCCAGCCGCCCTAGCGGGGTATATGAGCAGTTCTTC.

The rearrangement links TRBV27 to TRBJ2-3; TRBD1 is a possible D gene (6 bases). CDR1 is MNHEY, CDR2 SMNVEV, per germline (reference sequence). CDR3 length: 16 residues. V lost 8 bases, J lost 4 bases, and 22 bases lay in between. CDR3 DNA: TGTGCCAGCGTAAAAGACAGGCGTGCCACTGCAGATACGCAGTATTTT. Amino acid sequence: CASVKDRRATADTQYF.